This TCR beta chain was profiled in a study of OX40 agonist ivuxolimab in advanced cancers. The wider study: Participants, 80% to 90% male, averaged roughly 59 years of age, ranging from about 23 to 79. Study outcomes and limitations: Relative to CD4+ cells, CD8+ T cells on average had more expanded clones. Among the lowest levels of clonal expansion were found in partial responders at 0.1-3.0 mg/kg. Clonal expansion by week 6 occurred in CD4+ and CD8+ blood T cells (at 0.1 to 3.0 mg/kg).

Clones were sequenced by immunoSEQ multiplex PCR, and TCRdb holds only the in-frame ones, with some missing. The sample lists 70,000 or so clones, roughly nine tenths occurring once. V was shortened by 7 bases and J by 6 bases, with 12 bases between the two germline ends. The V gene's germline CDR1 is SQVTM and CDR2 ANQGSEA. The CDR3 has 12 residues. Concerning this clone: The antigen is undetermined.

Sample: CD4+ or CD8+ T cells sorted from blood, taken in a trial of the OX40 agonist ivuxolimab. V usage is TRBV29-1 and J usage is TRBJ1-4; no reliable D call. The TCR sequence derives from an adult with an advanced solid tumor such as melanoma, head and neck, liver or kidney cancer. CDR3 protein: CSAQSGYEKLFF. CDR3 nucleotide sequence: TGCAGCGCTCAGTCGGGGTATGAAAAACTGTTTTTT.